The entry that follows covers one T cell receptor beta chain sequence. V trimming: 0 bases; J trimming: 9 bases; junction bases outside the gene matches: 10. The germline CDR1 and CDR2 sequences are LGHNA and YSLEER. This CDR3 is 16 amino acids long. This sample was taken from a study of cytomegalovirus exposure and HLA in healthy donors. 60 Vbeta and 13 Jbeta primers were used in PCR. The assay was immunoSEQ multiplex PCR, and TCRdb's table has in-frame clones only and misses some. Its clone listing holds about 150,000 clones. The sequence was obtained from a woman in her 50s in good health and CMV-seronegative. V gene TRBV4-3 combines with J gene TRBJ2-7, with 11 positions matching TRBD1. The material sequenced was PBMCs. The CDR3, as DNA: TGCGCCAGCAGCCAAGATTTCCGGGACAGGGGGAATGGGCAGTACTTC. Translating gives CASSQDFRDRGNGQYF.